This T cell receptor beta chain was profiled in a study of cytomegalovirus exposure and HLA in healthy donors. Background on the study: An earlier analysis identified 120 million or so unique TCR beta sequences in about 179 million T cells.

The CDR3 totals 16 residues. The V gene's germline CDR1 is LNHNV and CDR2 YYDKDF (reference sequence). V gave up 1 base and J gave up 3 bases; unmatched junction bases: 0. This clone was seen more than once but under ten times. Its cognate antigen is unknown. This specimen includes other DNA sequences encoding the same CDR3. Study findings and constraints: A missense variant in DCLRE1C was later tied to TCR beta V- and J-gene trimming. Earlier analysis found most TCR beta V segments productive about 90% or about 30% of the time. Upon later analysis, TCR association rates were observed to vary by HLA locus, being highest for DRB1 and lowest for HLA-C.

This PCR relied on a set of 60 Vbeta primers and 13 Jbeta primers. Assay used: immunoSEQ multiplex PCR; TCRdb lists only in-frame clones, some missing. The data contain about 190,000 clones, around 67% of them seen just once; the ten biggest clones take up 3% to 3.5%. The sequence was collected from a woman aged 25-40 years in good health and CMV-seropositive. The material sequenced was PBMCs. V usage is TRBV15 and J usage is TRBJ2-3; TRBD2 agrees at 14 bases. The CDR3 spells CATSRGLAGGTDTQYF. The DNA for the CDR3 is TGTGCCACCAGCAGAGGACTAGCGGGAGGGACAGATACGCAGTATTTT.